One and the same sample provided the 31 T cell receptor beta chains below, sequenced in a study of cytomegalovirus exposure and HLA in healthy donors. This PCR relied on a set of 60 Vbeta primers and 13 Jbeta primers. Data came from immunoSEQ multiplex PCR; TCRdb stores just in-frame clones and leaves some out. Among about 130,000 clones listed, 84% were seen once. Sequencing was performed on PBMCs. The receptors were gathered from a woman between 18 and 29 years old in good health and CMV-seropositive.

As for this clone: The same CDR3 arises from other DNA sequences in this sample as well. This rearrangement joins TRBV7-9 to TRBJ1-1; 9 nucleotides match TRBD1. This CDR3 has 14 amino acids. Trimming cost V 5 bases and J 4 bases; bases outside gene matches: 5. CDR1 and CDR2 (germline): SEHNR, FQNEAQ (reference sequence). CDR3 bases: TGTGCCAGCAGCACGGGACAGGGAGGCACTGAAGCTTTCTTT. Amino acid sequence: CASSTGQGGTEAFF.

The V gene is TRBV4-1, the J gene TRBJ2-2, with D maybe TRBD1 (6 bases). The germline V and J ends were trimmed by 8 bases and 4 bases, with 11 bases remaining between them. CDR3 length equals 13 residues. The germline CDR1 and CDR2 sequences are MGHRA and YSYEKL. The CDR3 sequence is CASQGMGTGELFF. CDR3 bases: TGCGCCAGCCAGGGGATGGGCACCGGGGAGCTGTTTTTT.

The gene calls are TRBV5-6 and TRBJ2-7, with D perhaps TRBD2 (6 bases). The CDR3 totals 12 residues. The V gene's germline CDR1 is SGHDT and CDR2 YYEEEE. The V end lost 8 bases, the J end lost 1 base, and 10 bases lay between the germline ends. The CDR3 nucleotides read TGTGCCAGTCGCGGGGATTCCTACGAGCAGTACTTC. Amino acid sequence: CASRGDSYEQYF.

V is TRBV10-1 and J is TRBJ2-2, with D perhaps TRBD1 (7 bases). V was trimmed by 3 bases and J by 5 bases, leaving 13 bases between them. Germline V gives CDR1 WNHNN, CDR2 SYGVQD (reference sequence). The CDR3 loop spans 15 amino acids. The CDR3 reads CASSDQGGITGELFF. The CDR3, as DNA: TGCGCCAGCAGTGATCAGGGGGGAATTACCGGGGAGCTGTTTTTT.

The chain has TRBV6-5 and TRBJ2-3; 7 positions match TRBD1. This CDR3 region has 13 residues. Germline loops: CDR1 MNHEY, CDR2 SVGAGI. The V segment lost 8 bases and the J segment 4 bases; nucleotides outside the gene matches: 6. This CDR3 reads CASHRGRADTQYF. In nucleotides, the CDR3 is TGTGCCAGCCACAGGGGTCGGGCAGATACGCAGTATTTT.

V gene TRBV27 combines with J gene TRBJ1-2, with 7 bases identical to TRBD1. The length of the CDR3 is 14 residues. Losses at the gene ends were 3 bases for V and 6 bases for J; bases not matched to a gene: 7. Per the germline V gene, CDR1 is MNHEY and CDR2 is SMNVEV (reference sequence). CDR3 amino acids: CASSFLGQGDGYTF. The CDR3 DNA sequence: TGTGCCAGCAGTTTCTTGGGTCAGGGGGATGGCTACACCTTC.

This chain joins TRBV7-2 and TRBJ2-5, with 12 nucleotides matching TRBD1. The CDR3 consists of 14 residues. Germline V gives CDR1 SGHTA, CDR2 FQGNSA. Trimming took 0 bases from V and 8 from J; bases not matched to a gene: 1. This chain's CDR3 is CASSLAGTGGTQYF. DNA for the CDR3: TGTGCCAGCAGCTTAGCCGGGACAGGGGGCACCCAGTACTTC.

The V gene is TRBV6-6, the J gene TRBJ1-6; D is undetermined. V was trimmed by 5 bases and J by 3 bases, leaving 11 bases between them. The CDR3 is 15 amino acids. Germline V CDR1 and CDR2: MNHNY, SVGAGI (reference sequence). CDR3 in amino acids: CASSGQEGYNSPLHF. CDR3 coding DNA: TGTGCCAGCAGTGGCCAGGAAGGCTATAATTCACCCCTCCACTTT.

The chain employs TRBV2 and TRBJ1-1, with TRBD1 matching over 8 bases. Looked up from germline, CDR1 is SNHLY and CDR2 is FYNNEI. The J segment lost 3 bases and the V segment lost 6 bases, leaving 6 bases of the junction unmatched. CDR3 length equals 14 residues. The CDR3 bases are TGTGCCAGCAGCAAACAGGGGGGTGACACTGAAGCTTTCTTT. Its protein product is CASSKQGGDTEAFF.

As concerns this clone: An end of the junction differs from the germline gene, which may be a read error. This sequence joins TRBV5-1 and TRBJ2-2, with 16 bases fitting TRBD2. Germline CDR1 SGHRS, CDR2 YFSETQ. The CDR3 is made up of 19 amino acids. Here the CDR3 reads CASGLGLAGGRRGTGELFF. The CDR3, as DNA: TGCGCCAGCGGCTTGGGACTAGCGGGGGGGCGACGTGGGACCGGGGAGCTGTTTTTT.

This chain uses TRBV5-1 with TRBJ1-4, with 7 bases matching TRBD1. CDR1 and CDR2 from the germline V gene are SGHRS and YFSETQ. The J segment lost 5 bases and the V segment lost 4 bases, leaving 5 bases of the junction unmatched. This CDR3 contains 14 residues. CDR3 DNA: TGCGCCAGCAGCCCCGGACAGGACAATGAAAAACTGTTTTTT. This encodes CASSPGQDNEKLFF.

The DNA for the CDR3 is TGTGCCAGCAACGACCTTCGGGGGTGGAATAATTCACCCCTCCACTTT. Encoded protein: CASNDLRGWNNSPLHF. V and J are TRBV7-2 and TRBJ1-6; D perhaps matches TRBD1 (5 bases). The CDR3 is made up of 16 amino acids. V lost 7 bases and J 5 bases, leaving 18 bases between the germline ends. CDR1 and CDR2 from the germline V gene are SGHTA and FQGNSA. Full variable domain (rest looked up from reference TRBV7-2 and TRBJ1-6): GAGVSQSPSNKVTEKGKDVELRCDPISGHTALYWYRQSLGQGLEFLIYFQGNSAPDKSGLPSDRFSAERTGGSVSTLTIQRTQQEDSAVYLCASNDLRGWNNSPLHFGNGTRLTVT.

The V call is TRBV5-1, the J call TRBJ1-2; 8 bases agree with TRBD1. V lost 0 bases, J lost 6 bases, and 4 bases stayed unmatched. Germline CDR1 and CDR2: SGHRS and YFSETQ. This CDR3 is built from 14 residues. The DNA for the CDR3 is TGCGCCAGCAGCTTGGGACAGGGGAATGATGGCTACACCTTC. Its translation is CASSLGQGNDGYTF.

The chain employs TRBV2 and TRBJ2-5; 7 bases agree with TRBD2. Near its end, the DNA agrees better with TRBJ2-7, so the J call may be wrong. The CDR3 runs 14 residues. The germline CDR1 and CDR2 sequences are SNHLY and FYNNEI. CDR3 protein: CASSEAGLVDEQYF. In DNA, the CDR3 is TGTGCCAGCAGTGAAGCAGGACTAGTCGACGAGCAGTACTTC.

V is TRBV5-1 and J is TRBJ1-1; D is ambiguous. Germline loops: CDR1 SGHRS, CDR2 YFSETQ. V was clipped by 2 bases and J by 1 base, with 6 bases between them. This CDR3 contains 13 residues. CDR3 coding DNA: TGCGCCAGCAGCTTCCGCGCGAACACTGAAGCTTTCTTT. This translates into CASSFRANTEAFF.

The chain couples TRBV19 to TRBJ1-4; TRBD1 might be the D (6 bases). Germline assignment: CDR1 LNHDA and CDR2 SQIVND (reference sequence). Deletions cut 5 bases from V and 8 bases from J, with 9 bases between. This CDR3 contains 12 residues. The CDR3, as DNA: TGTGCCAGTAGTTATACAGGGGAAAAACTGTTTTTT. It encodes CASSYTGEKLFF.

This chain links TRBV6-6 with TRBJ2-3; 7 bases align to TRBD2. CDR1 MNHNY and CDR2 SVGAGI come from the germline V gene (reference sequence). V lost 8 bases to trimming and J lost 2 bases; unmatched junction nucleotides: 7. This CDR3 has 14 amino acids. CDR3 sequence reads: CASRGLDATDTQYF. CDR3 sequence (DNA): TGTGCCAGCCGCGGACTAGACGCCACAGATACGCAGTATTTT.

The chain employs TRBV4-1 and TRBJ1-1; the D is unclear. This CDR3 is 14 amino acids long. Germline lookup yields CDR1 MGHRA and CDR2 YSYEKL. Trimming took off 4 bases at V and 2 bases at J, with 11 bases between the two ends. For the CDR3, the DNA is TGCGCCAGCAGCCCACTAGGCGGTAACACTGAAGCTTTCTTT. It translates to CASSPLGGNTEAFF.

The chain carries TRBV29-1 and TRBJ1-1; tentatively, D is TRBD1 (6 bases). CDR3 length: 11 amino acids. The V end was cut by 5 bases, the J end by 10 bases, with 14 bases between. CDR1 is SQVTM and CDR2 is ANQGSEA in the germline V gene. In DNA, the CDR3 is TGCAGCGTTTCGTCGGGACATGGAGCTTTCTTT. This sequence encodes CSVSSGHGAFF.

This chain links TRBV9 with TRBJ2-2, with a possible D match to TRBD1 (6 bases). The CDR3 has 16 residues. Looked up from germline, CDR1 is SGDLS and CDR2 is YYNGEE. V was cut by 4 bases and J by 3 bases, with 16 bases left in between. The CDR3 loop reads CASSPLGTLYTGELFF. CDR3 sequence (DNA): TGTGCCAGCAGCCCCCTCGGGACACTATACACCGGGGAGCTGTTTTTT.

CDR3 region: CATSSGRGAETQYF. The CDR3 DNA reads as TGTGCCACATCTTCGGGCAGGGGTGCAGAGACCCAGTACTTC. The rearrangement uses TRBV6-5 and TRBJ2-5; the D gene is possibly TRBD1 (6 bases). Germline CDR1 and CDR2: MNHEY and SVGAGI. CDR3 length: 14 amino acids. V gave up 10 bases and J gave up 4 bases, with 19 bases separating them.

The chain combines TRBV4-2 with TRBJ2-3, with TRBD1 identical over 7 bases. With V trimmed by 5 bases and J by 0 bases, 5 bases remained unmatched. CDR3 size: 15 residues. Per germline, CDR1 LGHNA and CDR2 YNFKEQ. The CDR3 protein is CASSEGAYSTDTQYF. CDR3 DNA: TGTGCCAGCAGCGAGGGGGCGTATAGCACAGATACGCAGTATTTT.

This chain joins TRBV9 and TRBJ1-6, with D maybe TRBD1 (6 bases). CDR3 length equals 18 residues. Per the germline V gene, CDR1 is SGDLS and CDR2 is YYNGEE. The V and J ends lost 3 bases and 0 bases respectively, with 16 bases between them. The CDR3 spells CASSGGGGLSSYNSPLHF. The CDR3 DNA reads TGTGCCAGCAGCGGAGGGGGAGGGCTTAGCTCCTATAATTCACCCCTCCACTTT.

This chain connects TRBV2 to TRBJ2-2, with D perhaps matching TRBD1 (6 bases). This CDR3 has 15 residues. Germline V gene lookup returns CDR1 SNHLY and CDR2 FYNNEI. V lost 6 bases to trimming and J lost 2 bases, with 13 bases between them. The DNA for the CDR3 is TGTGCCAGCAGCCAATACAGGGCAAACACCGGGGAGCTGTTTTTT. Protein product: CASSQYRANTGELFF.

The count of this clone is one. The chain has TRBV7-6 and TRBJ1-2; D is possibly TRBD1 (5 bases). Germline-derived CDR1 and CDR2 are SGHVS and FNYEAQ. CDR3 size: 15 residues. Trimming took 1 base from V and 4 from J, leaving 13 bases between them. The CDR3 protein is CASSLGRDKFYGYTF. CDR3 in DNA: TGTGCCAGCAGCTTAGGCAGGGATAAATTCTATGGCTACACCTTC.

The rearrangement joins TRBV10-3 to TRBJ1-1; D may be TRBD1 (6 bases). Germline loops: CDR1 ENHRY, CDR2 SYGVKD. This CDR3 is built from 13 residues. With 11 bases removed from V and 1 base from J, the gap between germline ends came to 14 bases. CDR3 region: CAVKTGTNTEAFF. As DNA, the CDR3 is TGTGCCGTGAAAACAGGGACGAACACTGAAGCTTTCTTT.

This clone was detected a few times. The V gene is TRBV11-3, the J gene TRBJ2-2; tentative D call: TRBD1 (6 bases). Trimming removed 6 bases at V and 0 bases at J, with 14 bases between. In germline, CDR1 is SGHNT, CDR2 YENEEA. The CDR3 totals 16 residues. This chain's CDR3 is CASSQGPGANTGELFF. CDR3 bases: TGTGCCAGCAGTCAGGGGCCAGGGGCGAACACCGGGGAGCTGTTTTTT.

The V call is TRBV6-5, the J call TRBJ1-5, with no clear D. Trimming took off 2 bases at V and 9 bases at J, with 11 bases between the two ends. CDR3 length equals 13 residues. CDR1 and CDR2 from the germline V gene are MNHEY and SVGAGI. CDR3 in amino acids: CASSYGRERPQHF. The CDR3 DNA follows: TGTGCCAGCAGTTACGGCCGGGAAAGGCCCCAGCATTTT.

V gene TRBV6-4 combines with J gene TRBJ2-3; 10 bases fit TRBD2. Germline CDR1 is MRHNA and CDR2 is SNTAGT. The CDR3 spans 15 residues. V lost 4 bases and J lost 2; bases outside the gene matches: 3. CDR3 in DNA: TGTGCCAGCAGTGTAGCGGGGGGTGCCACAGATACGCAGTATTTT. Translation gives CASSVAGGATDTQYF.

The V and J genes are TRBV29-1 and TRBJ1-1; no clear D. The CDR3 sequence is 16 residues long. Per germline, CDR1 SQVTM and CDR2 ANQGSEA. V was pared by 5 bases and J by 1 base, with 20 bases between. For the CDR3, the DNA is TGCAGCGTTAAAGGAGGGTCCGGGGAATGGAACACTGAAGCTTTCTTT. It translates to CSVKGGSGEWNTEAFF.

The rearrangement joins TRBV4-2 to TRBJ2-3, with 12 bases lining up with TRBD2. The germline V gene has CDR1 LGHNA and CDR2 YNFKEQ. The CDR3 contains 18 residues. The V segment lost 8 bases and the J segment 1 base; nucleotides outside the gene matches: 13. In DNA, the CDR3 is TGTGCCAGCGCCCTCTTCCTAGCGGGGGGGCCGGGCACAGATACGCAGTATTTT. It is translated as CASALFLAGGPGTDTQYF.